One sample yielded the 20 T cell receptor beta chains listed below, sequenced in a study of human T cells and chemical hapten exposure. The time point here: pre-sensitization, week 0. Treatment here: therapeutic diphenylcyclopropenone sensitization with weekly scalp DPC. TCRdb reprocessed the RACE reads via MiXCR and lists one record per CDR3 protein. The table has around 330,000 distinct CDR3 sequences, approximately 5.8% seen once. This specimen was whole blood, taken in connection with sensitization to the hapten diphenylcyclopropenone (DPC). The receptors derive from a woman between 18 and 30 years old with alopecia areata. Some clones in this sample may be carry-over from other donors' samples.

This clonotype was found many times. The V gene is TRBV28, the J gene TRBJ2-2; no reliable D call. The CDR3 runs to 13 residues. Germline CDR1 MDHEN, CDR2 SYDVKM. The V and J ends lost 3 bases and 5 bases respectively, with 7 bases between them. The CDR3 coding sequence is TGTGCCAGCAGTTTCTCCCAGACCGGGGAGCTGTTTTTT. This translates into CASSFSQTGELFF.

This clonotype was seen ten or more times. The chain employs TRBV2 and TRBJ2-4; D is perhaps TRBD1 (6 bases). This CDR3 comprises 13 residues. CDR1 is SNHLY, CDR2 FYNNEI, per germline. Trimming took off 2 bases at V and 8 bases at J, with 10 bases between the two ends. The CDR3 nucleotides read TGTGCCAGCAGTGAACAGGGGTCGGACATTCAGTACTTC. It codes for CASSEQGSDIQYF. Based on the CDR3 plus reference TRBV2 and TRBJ2-4, the full variable domain is EPEVTQTPSHQVTQMGQEVILRCVPISNHLYFYWYRQILGQKVEFLVSFYNNEISEKSEIFDDQFSVERPDGSNFTLKIRSTKLEDSAMYFCASSEQGSDIQYFGAGTRLSVL.

This clonotype was counted only a few times. The V gene is TRBV6-1, the J gene TRBJ2-7; D possibly corresponds to TRBD2 (5 bases). The CDR3 extends over 15 amino acids. Germline-derived CDR1 and CDR2 are MNHNS and SASEGT. With 7 bases removed from V and 2 bases from J, the gap between germline ends came to 18 bases. DNA for the CDR3: TGTGCCAGCAACGGAGGAATAGGGCTGACCTACGAGCAGTACTTC. It specifies CASNGGIGLTYEQYF.

This clonotype was counted a few times. This sequence joins TRBV5-5 and TRBJ1-1; the D gene is possibly TRBD1 (6 bases). Germline lookup yields CDR1 SGHKS and CDR2 YYEKEE (reference sequence). The V end lost 0 bases, the J end lost 1 base, and 22 bases lay between the germline ends. The CDR3 runs to 19 residues. The CDR3 sequence: CASSLARFTGRVPNTEAFF. The CDR3 DNA is TGTGCCAGCAGCTTGGCCAGGTTCACAGGGAGGGTCCCGAACACTGAAGCTTTCTTT.

This rearrangement joins TRBV5-1 to TRBJ2-7; 7 positions agree with TRBD1. V lost 4 bases and J lost 4; bases outside the gene matches: 5. The CDR3 runs 13 residues. In germline, CDR1 is SGHRS, CDR2 YFSETQ. The CDR3 DNA follows: TGCGCCAGCAGCGTCGGGACAGAGTACGAGCAGTACTTC. The encoded protein is CASSVGTEYEQYF. Full variable domain (missing parts from reference TRBV5-1 and TRBJ2-7): KAGVTQTPRYLIKTRGQQVTLSCSPISGHRSVSWYQQTPGQGLQFLFEYFSETQRNKGNFPGRFSGRQFSNSRSEMNVSTLELGDSALYLCASSVGTEYEQYFGPGTRLTVT.

The rearrangement joins TRBV5-6 to TRBJ2-3; D not certain. The CDR3 loop spans 16 amino acids. V was pared by 1 base and J by 3 bases, with 15 bases between. In germline, CDR1 is SGHDT, CDR2 YYEEEE. The CDR3 reads CASSLSSPLMTDTQYF. As DNA, the CDR3 is TGTGCCAGCAGCTTGTCATCTCCCCTGATGACAGATACGCAGTATTTT.

This clonotype was seen a few times. The J gene is TRBJ1-5, the V gene TRBV27; TRBD1 matches 8 bases. The CDR3 is 13 amino acids. The V gene end was trimmed by 4 bases and the J gene end by 5 bases; junction bases not matched to a gene: 1. CDR1 and CDR2 (germline): MNHEY, SMNVEV (reference sequence). The chain's CDR3 is CASSSGGYQPQHF. In DNA form, the CDR3 reads TGTGCCAGCAGTTCAGGGGGCTATCAGCCCCAGCATTTT.

This clonotype occurred many times. V and J are TRBV29-1 and TRBJ2-2, with 11 nucleotides matching TRBD1. Per the germline V gene, CDR1 is SQVTM and CDR2 is ANQGSEA. The trim removed 6 bases at V and 2 bases at J, leaving 8 bases unmatched. CDR3 length: 16 residues. CDR3 amino acids: CSVPGTGGTNTGELFF. The CDR3 DNA reads TGCAGCGTCCCCGGGACAGGGGGTACAAACACCGGGGAGCTGTTTTTT.

The rearrangement joins TRBV6-2 or TRBV6-3 to TRBJ2-3; D possibly corresponds to TRBD2 (6 bases). This CDR3 contains 17 residues. Trimming cost V 5 bases and J 2 bases, with 20 bases left between them. The germline gives CDR1 MNHEY, CDR2 SVGEGT. The DNA of the CDR3 is TGTGCCAGCAGTCTCTCATTCCCGGGACTTACCACAGATACGCAGTATTTT. Amino acid sequence: CASSLSFPGLTTDTQYF.

This clonotype was observed at least ten times. The rearrangement links TRBV6-5 to TRBJ1-6; D is perhaps TRBD1 (6 bases). The CDR3 is made up of 17 amino acids. Looked up from germline, CDR1 is MNHEY and CDR2 is SVGAGI. V gave up 0 bases and J gave up 0 bases, with 9 bases separating them. CDR3 loop: CASSYSQGSSYNSPLHF. The CDR3 nucleotides are TGTGCCAGCAGTTACTCCCAGGGGAGCTCCTATAATTCACCCCTCCACTTT.

This clonotype was detected ten times or more. CDR3 coding DNA: TGTGCCACCAGTGATTCCGGGGGGGCCTACAATGAGCAGTTCTTC. Translation gives CATSDSGGAYNEQFF. The chain recombines TRBV24-1 with TRBJ2-1, with 8 nucleotides matching TRBD2. The CDR3 runs to 15 residues. CDR1 KGHDR and CDR2 SFDVKD come from the germline V gene. J gave up 2 bases and V 2 bases, and 1 base lay outside the gene matches.

This clonotype was detected many times. The chain links TRBV12-3 or TRBV12-4 to TRBJ2-3; TRBD2 agrees at 14 bases. V gave up 2 bases and J gave up 5 bases; unmatched junction bases: 3. The CDR3 totals 16 residues. CDR3 nucleotide sequence: TGTGCCAGCAGTTTAAGACTAGCGGGGGGGCAAGATACGCAGTATTTT. It specifies CASSLRLAGGQDTQYF.

This clonotype was seen at least ten times. V gene TRBV2 combines with J gene TRBJ1-2, with no clear D. The V gene lost 5 bases and the J gene lost 3 bases, with 16 bases spanning the gap. The CDR3 covers 15 residues. CDR1 is SNHLY and CDR2 is FYNNEI in the germline V gene. CDR3 in DNA: TGTGCCAGCAGTACTACGGGCCAGCCTTACTATGGCTACACCTTC. It specifies CASSTTGQPYYGYTF. Filled out from reference TRBV2 and TRBJ1-2, the complete variable domain reads EPEVTQTPSHQVTQMGQEVILRCVPISNHLYFYWYRQILGQKVEFLVSFYNNEISEKSEIFDDQFSVERPDGSNFTLKIRSTKLEDSAMYFCASSTTGQPYYGYTFGSGTRLTVV.

CDR3 residues: CASSLTPGQSQETQYF. The DNA of the CDR3 is TGTGCCAGCAGTCTCACACCGGGACAGAGCCAAGAGACCCAGTACTTC. The rearrangement joins TRBV12-3 or TRBV12-4 to TRBJ2-5; 7 bases are shared with TRBD1. The CDR3 sequence is 16 residues long. The V segment lost 5 bases and the J segment 1 base; nucleotides outside the gene matches: 10.

This clonotype was seen many times. V usage is TRBV4-3 and J usage is TRBJ2-3; 10 bases agree with TRBD2. The CDR3 extends over 16 amino acids. Germline V gives CDR1 LGHNA, CDR2 YSLEER. J lost 2 bases, V lost 2 bases, and 4 bases had no gene match. The DNA of the CDR3 is TGCGCCAGCAGCCAATTACTAGCGGGGCCCACAGATACGCAGTATTTT. It encodes CASSQLLAGPTDTQYF.

The chain couples TRBV7-9 to TRBJ1-6, with D maybe TRBD1 (5 bases). V lost 4 bases and J lost 8, with 9 bases in between. In germline, CDR1 is SEHNR, CDR2 FQNEAQ (reference sequence). There are 13 residues in the CDR3. CDR3 in amino acids: CASSSQDYSPLHF. The CDR3 DNA follows: TGTGCCAGCAGCTCACAGGATTATTCACCCCTCCACTTT.

J is TRBJ2-7 and V is TRBV4-1; 10 bases fit TRBD1. The CDR3 consists of 17 residues. Germline V gene data show CDR1 as MGHRA and CDR2 as YSYEKL. J gave up 1 base and V 4 bases, and 10 bases lay outside the gene matches. CDR3 bases: TGCGCCAGCAGCCCTTCCGGACAGGGGGGCATATCCTACGAGCAGTACTTC. Its protein product is CASSPSGQGGISYEQYF.

This clonotype has ten or more counts. The chain uses TRBV18 and TRBJ2-3; TRBD1 matches 8 bases. The V gene's germline CDR1 is KGHSH and CDR2 LQKENI. There are 13 residues in the CDR3. V shed 6 bases, J shed 5 bases, and the junction held 4 bases outside the gene matches. CDR3: CASSPTGVDTQYF. The CDR3 DNA follows: TGTGCCAGCTCCCCGACAGGGGTAGATACGCAGTATTTT.

This clonotype was seen a few times. J is TRBJ1-5 and V is TRBV24-1; D is possibly TRBD1 (5 bases). The CDR3 totals 13 residues. The germline CDR1 and CDR2 sequences are KGHDR and SFDVKD. The germline V and J ends were trimmed by 5 bases and 15 bases, with 19 bases remaining between them. CDR3 amino acids: CATSAPAGSRWHF. CDR3 DNA sequence: TGTGCCACCAGTGCCCCAGCAGGGTCTAGATGGCATTTT.

This clonotype was seen ten or more times. V and J are TRBV5-1 and TRBJ1-6, with D perhaps matching TRBD1 (5 bases). V dropped 0 bases and J dropped 10 bases, with 14 bases sitting between them. This CDR3 is built from 15 residues. The germline gives CDR1 SGHRS, CDR2 YFSETQ. CDR3 nucleotide sequence: TGCGCCAGCAGCTTGGAAGCCTCAGGGTCCTCACCCCTCCACTTT. It translates to CASSLEASGSSPLHF.